This TCR beta chain appears in the sequencing data of a study of T cell responses to AZD1222 COVID-19 vaccine. Broader study findings: There were repertoire samples only from the period after the peak T cell response. Within unmutated variant regions lay the reported targets of nearly half of spike-specific TCRs. Donors were largely white British and mainly female; clonal diversity was possibly underestimated.

CDR1 and CDR2 (germline): SGDLS, YYNGEE. This CDR3 has 14 amino acids. Trimming took 4 bases from V and 7 from J; bases not matched to a gene: 5. TCRdb keeps only in-frame clones here, not all; method: immunoSEQ multiplex PCR. The table includes over 50,000 clones, around 80% detected once. A few counts support this clone. Its antigen is still unknown. The starting material was peripheral blood, obtained 28 days after the second AZD1222 dose. The rearrangement links TRBV9 to TRBJ1-4; TRBD1 agrees at 9 bases. The clonotype was recovered from an adult who received the AZD1222 COVID-19 vaccine. CDR3 sequence: CASSPGTGREKLFF. The CDR3 DNA follows: TGTGCCAGCAGCCCCGGGACAGGGCGTGAAAAACTGTTTTTT. The entire variable domain, with the rest obtained from reference TRBV9 and TRBJ1-4, is as follows: DSGVTQTPKHLITATGQRVTLRCSPRSGDLSVYWYQQSLDQGLQFLIQYYNGEERAKGNILERFSAQQFPDLHSELNLSSLELGDSALYFCASSPGTGREKLFFGSGTQLSVL.